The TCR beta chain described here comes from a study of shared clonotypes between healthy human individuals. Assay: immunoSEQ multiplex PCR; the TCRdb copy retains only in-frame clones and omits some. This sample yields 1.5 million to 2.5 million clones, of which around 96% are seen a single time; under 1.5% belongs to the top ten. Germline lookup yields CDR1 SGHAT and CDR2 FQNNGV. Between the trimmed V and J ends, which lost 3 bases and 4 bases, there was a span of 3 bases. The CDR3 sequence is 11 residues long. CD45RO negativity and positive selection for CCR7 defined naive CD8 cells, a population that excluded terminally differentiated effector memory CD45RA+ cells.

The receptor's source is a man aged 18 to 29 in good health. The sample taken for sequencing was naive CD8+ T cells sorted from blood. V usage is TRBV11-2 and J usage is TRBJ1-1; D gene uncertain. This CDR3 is CASSFSTEAFF. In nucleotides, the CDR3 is TGTGCCAGCAGCTTTAGCACTGAAGCTTTCTTT.